Listed below are T cell receptor beta chains from one sample, sequenced in a study of spatial heterogeneity in lung cancer. TCRdb re-called the 5' RACE reads through MiXCR, storing one row per CDR3 protein. This sample has 20,000 to 30,000 distinct CDR3 sequences; around 5.8% occur once, and the top ten carry 22%. This sample comprised PBMCs, obtained at follow-up. The receptors come from a male donor with early-stage non-small cell lung cancer. Both conserved end residues are trimmed from each CDR3.

V,CDR3
TRBV7-9,ASSSTGGADTQY
TRBV5-4,ASSLAAGHGDTQY
TRBV20-1,SARSYQNTEAF
TRBV4-3,ASSQDLARVTGDTQY
TRBV6-2/TRBV6-3,ASSYSRTDRTNEKLF
TRBV29-1,SARDPRNNEQF
TRBV6-2/TRBV6-3,ASSYVRGMQF
TRBV4-3,ASSQDAEGVAF
TRBV7-2,ASSLGIYSGNTIY
TRBV2,ASSAGQGIDTQY
TRBV18,ASSPRGSTTDTQY
TRBV10-3,AISELGDNEQF
TRBV19,ASSRQPFHSNQPQH
TRBV19,ASSIAGTSNTEAF
TRBV7-2,ASSYTRDSYGYT
TRBV7-8,ASSLAISSNTIY
TRBV7-3,ASSSRRLAGDNEQF
TRBV7-2,ASSLDVLRSNQPQH
TRBV19,ASSFPILNPAKNIQY
TRBV12-3/TRBV12-4,ASTTRSSGNTIY
TRBV7-2,ASSLEWDQPQH
TRBV29-1,SVEDRGGDEQF
TRBV7-9,ASSYWGKEDNEQF
TRBV7-8,ASSYSNNEQF
TRBV12-3/TRBV12-4,ASRSDGAPYEQY
TRBV20-1,SASGLAGLTDTQY
TRBV7-2,ASSPDEGPYNEQF
TRBV6-1,ASSEYRGSTGTEAF
TRBV27,ASSEMDSKNIQY
TRBV29-1,SVRGTGVHQPQH
TRBV18,ASSRIQGDGYT
TRBV11-3,ASSLELAGANVLT
TRBV20-1,SGGQGYYEQY
TRBV4-1,ASTGSGREQF
TRBV12-3/TRBV12-4,ASSPGQGYTEAF
TRBV7-9,ASSLGSRAFTEAF
TRBV9,ASSVGTGESYGYT
TRBV5-4,ASFSQGGGGSYNEQF
TRBV12-3/TRBV12-4,ASSFDSSRRSTDTQY
TRBV12-3/TRBV12-4,ASRLSGGGYEQY
TRBV5-1,ASSLQGMDTEAF
TRBV7-9,ASSLAGSVEQY
TRBV27,ASSNRGLGNQPQH
TRBV20-1,SARDTGAAGDEQF
TRBV15,ATSRVRMMEAATEAF
TRBV19,ASSNRGLNTEAF